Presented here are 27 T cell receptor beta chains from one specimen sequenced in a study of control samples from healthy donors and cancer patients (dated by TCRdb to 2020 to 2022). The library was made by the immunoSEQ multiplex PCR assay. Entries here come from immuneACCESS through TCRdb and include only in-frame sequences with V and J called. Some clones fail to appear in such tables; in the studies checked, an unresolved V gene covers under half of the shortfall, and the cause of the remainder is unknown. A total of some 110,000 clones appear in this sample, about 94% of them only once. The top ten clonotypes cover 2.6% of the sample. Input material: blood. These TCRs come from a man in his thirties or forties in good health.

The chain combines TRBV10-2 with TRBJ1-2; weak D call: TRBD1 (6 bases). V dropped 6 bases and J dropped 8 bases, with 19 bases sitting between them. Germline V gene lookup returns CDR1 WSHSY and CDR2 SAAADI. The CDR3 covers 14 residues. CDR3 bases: TGCGCCAGCAGGGCCCCCGGGGGCTTAGAAGGCTACACCTTC. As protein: CASRAPGGLEGYTF.

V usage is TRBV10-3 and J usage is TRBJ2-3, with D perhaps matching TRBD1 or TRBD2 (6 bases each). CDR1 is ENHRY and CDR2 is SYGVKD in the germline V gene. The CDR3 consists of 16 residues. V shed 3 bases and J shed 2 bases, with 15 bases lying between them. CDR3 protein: CAISEGDGGPTDTQYF. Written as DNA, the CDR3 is TGTGCCATCAGTGAAGGTGACGGGGGCCCCACAGATACGCAGTATTTT.

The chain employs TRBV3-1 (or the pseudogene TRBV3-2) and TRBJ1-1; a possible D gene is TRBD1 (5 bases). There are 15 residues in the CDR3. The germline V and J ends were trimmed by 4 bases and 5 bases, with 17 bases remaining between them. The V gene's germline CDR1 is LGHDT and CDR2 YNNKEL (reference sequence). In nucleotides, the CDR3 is TGTGCCAGCAGCCGTGGTATGGCAGGGCGGACTGAAGCTTTCTTT. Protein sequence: CASSRGMAGRTEAFF.

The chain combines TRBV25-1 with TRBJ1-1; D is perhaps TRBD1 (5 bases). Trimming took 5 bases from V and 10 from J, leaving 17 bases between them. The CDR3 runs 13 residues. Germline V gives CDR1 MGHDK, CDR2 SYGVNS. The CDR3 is CASSPTGTFRAFF. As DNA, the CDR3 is TGTGCCAGCAGTCCAACGGGGACCTTCAGAGCTTTCTTT. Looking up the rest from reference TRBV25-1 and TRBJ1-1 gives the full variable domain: EADIYQTPRYLVIGTGKKITLECSQTMGHDKMYWYQQDPGMELHLIHYSYGVNSTEKGDLSSESTVSRIRTEHFPLTLESARPSHTSQYLCASSPTGTFRAFFGQGTRLTVV.

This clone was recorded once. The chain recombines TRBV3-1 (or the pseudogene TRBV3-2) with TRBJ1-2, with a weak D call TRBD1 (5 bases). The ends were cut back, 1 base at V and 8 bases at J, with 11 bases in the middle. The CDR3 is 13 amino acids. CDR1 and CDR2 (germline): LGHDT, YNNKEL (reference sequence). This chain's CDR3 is CASSQAEGRGYTF. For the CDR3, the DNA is TGTGCCAGCAGCCAAGCCGAGGGACGCGGCTACACCTTC.

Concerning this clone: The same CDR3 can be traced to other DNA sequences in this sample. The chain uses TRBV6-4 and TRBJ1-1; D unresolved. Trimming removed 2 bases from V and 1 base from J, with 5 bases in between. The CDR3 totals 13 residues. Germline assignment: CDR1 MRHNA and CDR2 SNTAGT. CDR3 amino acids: CASSDRPNTEAFF. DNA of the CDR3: TGTGCCAGCAGTGACAGACCGAACACTGAAGCTTTCTTT.

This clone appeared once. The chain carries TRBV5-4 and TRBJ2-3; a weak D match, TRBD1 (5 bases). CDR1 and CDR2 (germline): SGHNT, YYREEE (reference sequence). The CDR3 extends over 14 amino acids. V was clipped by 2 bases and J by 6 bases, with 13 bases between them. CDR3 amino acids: CASSLGQRMDTQYF. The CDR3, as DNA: TGTGCCAGCAGCTTAGGACAAAGGATGGATACGCAGTATTTT.

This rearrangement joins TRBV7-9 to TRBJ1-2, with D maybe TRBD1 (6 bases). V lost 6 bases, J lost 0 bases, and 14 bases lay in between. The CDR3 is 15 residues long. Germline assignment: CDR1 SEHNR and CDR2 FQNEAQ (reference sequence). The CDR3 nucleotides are TGTGCCAGCAGGAGGGGGGCTAAAGCTAACTATGGCTACACCTTC. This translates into CASRRGAKANYGYTF.

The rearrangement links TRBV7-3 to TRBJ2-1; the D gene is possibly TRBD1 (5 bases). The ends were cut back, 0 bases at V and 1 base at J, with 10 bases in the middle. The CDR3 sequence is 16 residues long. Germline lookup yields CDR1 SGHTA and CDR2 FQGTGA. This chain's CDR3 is CASSLTGASSYNEQFF. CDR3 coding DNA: TGTGCCAGCAGCTTAACAGGGGCGTCTTCCTACAATGAGCAGTTCTTC.

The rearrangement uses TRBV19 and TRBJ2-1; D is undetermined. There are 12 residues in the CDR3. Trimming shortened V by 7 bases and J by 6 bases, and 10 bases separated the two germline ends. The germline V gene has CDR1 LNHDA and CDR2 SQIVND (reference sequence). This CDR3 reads CASTAESNEQFF. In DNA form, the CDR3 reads TGTGCCAGTACCGCCGAGAGCAATGAGCAGTTCTTC.

The CDR3 loop reads CATSDMDRGHFNEQFF. DNA of the CDR3: TGTGCCACCAGTGATATGGACAGGGGGCATTTCAATGAGCAGTTCTTC. This sequence joins TRBV24-1 and TRBJ2-1, with 11 bases fitting TRBD1. Germline V CDR1 and CDR2: KGHDR, SFDVKD. This CDR3 contains 16 residues. Trimming cost V 3 bases and J 6 bases; bases outside gene matches: 6.

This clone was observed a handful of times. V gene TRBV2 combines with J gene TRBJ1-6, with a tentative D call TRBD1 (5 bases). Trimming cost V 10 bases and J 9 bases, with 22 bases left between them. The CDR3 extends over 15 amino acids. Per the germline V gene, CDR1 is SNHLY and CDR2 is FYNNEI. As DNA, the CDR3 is TGTGCCACCAGGAAATCACAGGTAGAAAGTTCACCCCTCCACTTT. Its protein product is CATRKSQVESSPLHF.

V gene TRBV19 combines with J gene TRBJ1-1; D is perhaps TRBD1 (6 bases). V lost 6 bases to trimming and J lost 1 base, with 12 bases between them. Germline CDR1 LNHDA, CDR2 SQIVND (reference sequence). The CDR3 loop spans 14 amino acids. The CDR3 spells CASSQQGPNTEAFF. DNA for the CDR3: TGTGCCAGTAGCCAACAGGGACCGAACACTGAAGCTTTCTTT.

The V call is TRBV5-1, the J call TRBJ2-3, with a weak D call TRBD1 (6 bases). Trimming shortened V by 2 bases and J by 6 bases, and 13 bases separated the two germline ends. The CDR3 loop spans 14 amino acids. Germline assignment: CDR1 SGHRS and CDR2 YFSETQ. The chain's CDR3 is CASSLGRQVDTQYF. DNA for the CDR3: TGCGCCAGCAGCTTAGGAAGACAGGTGGATACGCAGTATTTT.

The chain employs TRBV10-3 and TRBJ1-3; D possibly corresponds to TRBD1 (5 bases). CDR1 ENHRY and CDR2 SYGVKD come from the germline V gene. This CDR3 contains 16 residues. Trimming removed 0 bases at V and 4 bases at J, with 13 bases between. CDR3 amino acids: CAISESTRERGNTIYF. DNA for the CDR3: TGTGCCATCAGTGAGTCGACCAGGGAACGGGGAAACACCATATATTTT.

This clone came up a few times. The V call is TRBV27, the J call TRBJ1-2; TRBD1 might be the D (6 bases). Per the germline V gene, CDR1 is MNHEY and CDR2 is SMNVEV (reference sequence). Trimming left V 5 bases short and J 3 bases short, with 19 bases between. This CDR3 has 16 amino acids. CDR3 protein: CASSRDTAGTYYGYTF. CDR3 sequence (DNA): TGTGCCAGCAGTCGGGACACCGCTGGGACCTACTATGGCTACACCTTC.

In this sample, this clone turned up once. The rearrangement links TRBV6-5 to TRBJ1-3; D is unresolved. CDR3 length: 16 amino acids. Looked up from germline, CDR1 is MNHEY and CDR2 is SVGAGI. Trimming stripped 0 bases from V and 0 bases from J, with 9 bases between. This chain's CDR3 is CASSYSNEISGNTIYF. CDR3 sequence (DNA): TGTGCCAGCAGTTACTCCAACGAAATCTCTGGAAACACCATATATTTT.

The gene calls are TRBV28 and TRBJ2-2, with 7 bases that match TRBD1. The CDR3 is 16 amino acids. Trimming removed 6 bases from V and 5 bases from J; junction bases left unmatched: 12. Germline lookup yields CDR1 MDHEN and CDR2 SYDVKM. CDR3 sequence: CASSTPGQLLTGELFF. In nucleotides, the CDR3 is TGTGCCAGCAGCACCCCGGGACAGCTTCTTACCGGGGAGCTGTTTTTT.

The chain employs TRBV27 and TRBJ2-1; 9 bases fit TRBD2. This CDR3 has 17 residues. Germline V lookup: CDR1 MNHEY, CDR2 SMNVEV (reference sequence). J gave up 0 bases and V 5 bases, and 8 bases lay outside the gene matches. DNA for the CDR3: TGTGCCAGCAGTGATGAGCGGGGGGTAAACTCCTACAATGAGCAGTTCTTC. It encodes CASSDERGVNSYNEQFF.

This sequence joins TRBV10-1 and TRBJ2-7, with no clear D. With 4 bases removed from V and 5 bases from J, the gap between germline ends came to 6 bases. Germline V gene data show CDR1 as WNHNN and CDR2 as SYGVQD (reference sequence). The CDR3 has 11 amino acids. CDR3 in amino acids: CASSVKDEQYV. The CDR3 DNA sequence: TGCGCCAGCAGTGTAAAGGACGAGCAGTACGTC.

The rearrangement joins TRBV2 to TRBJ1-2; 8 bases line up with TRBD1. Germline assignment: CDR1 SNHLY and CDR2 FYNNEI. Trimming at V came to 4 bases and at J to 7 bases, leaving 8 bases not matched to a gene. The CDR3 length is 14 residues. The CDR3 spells CASSVGQGVRGYTF. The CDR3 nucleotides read TGTGCCAGCAGTGTCGGACAGGGAGTACGTGGCTACACCTTC. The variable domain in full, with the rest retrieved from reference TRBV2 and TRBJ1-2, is EPEVTQTPSHQVTQMGQEVILRCVPISNHLYFYWYRQILGQKVEFLVSFYNNEISEKSEIFDDQFSVERPDGSNFTLKIRSTKLEDSAMYFCASSVGQGVRGYTFGSGTRLTVV.

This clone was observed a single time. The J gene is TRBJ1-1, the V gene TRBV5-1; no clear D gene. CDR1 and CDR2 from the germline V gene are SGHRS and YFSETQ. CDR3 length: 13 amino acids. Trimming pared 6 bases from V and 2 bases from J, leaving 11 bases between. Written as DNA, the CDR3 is TGCGCCAGCACGGACGGCCTAAACACTGAAGCTTTCTTT. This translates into CASTDGLNTEAFF.

The CDR3 region is CASSLEGPPDTQYF. CDR3 sequence (DNA): TGTGCCAGCAGCTTGGAGGGTCCCCCAGATACGCAGTATTTT. The rearrangement uses TRBV5-5 and TRBJ2-3; D gene ambiguous. The CDR3 is 14 amino acids. The V gene lost 0 bases and the J gene lost 4 bases, with 9 bases spanning the gap. CDR1 and CDR2 from the germline V gene are SGHKS and YYEKEE (reference sequence).

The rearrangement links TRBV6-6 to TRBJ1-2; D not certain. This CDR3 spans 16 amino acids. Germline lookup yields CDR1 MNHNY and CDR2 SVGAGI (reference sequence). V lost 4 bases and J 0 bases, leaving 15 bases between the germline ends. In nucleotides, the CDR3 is TGTGCCAGCAGTTCCTCCATGGGCACCTCTAACTATGGCTACACCTTC. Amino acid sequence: CASSSSMGTSNYGYTF.

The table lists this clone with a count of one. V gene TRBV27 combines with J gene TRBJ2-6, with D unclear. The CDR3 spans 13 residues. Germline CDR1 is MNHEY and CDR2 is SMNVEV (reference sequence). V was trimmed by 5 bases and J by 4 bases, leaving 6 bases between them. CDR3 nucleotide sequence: TGTGCCAGCAGTGGAGAGGGGGCCAACGTCCTGACTTTC. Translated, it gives CASSGEGANVLTF.

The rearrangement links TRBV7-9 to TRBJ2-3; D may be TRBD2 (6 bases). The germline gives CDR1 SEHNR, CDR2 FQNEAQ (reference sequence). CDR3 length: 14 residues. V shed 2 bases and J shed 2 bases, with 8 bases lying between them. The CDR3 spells CASSLRDFTDTQYF. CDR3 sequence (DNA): TGTGCCAGCAGCTTAAGGGACTTCACAGATACGCAGTATTTT.

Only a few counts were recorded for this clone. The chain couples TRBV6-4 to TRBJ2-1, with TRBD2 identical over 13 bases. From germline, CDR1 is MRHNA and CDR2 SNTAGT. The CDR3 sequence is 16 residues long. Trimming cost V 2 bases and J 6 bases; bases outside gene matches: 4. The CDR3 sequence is CASSDGTSGDTNEQFF. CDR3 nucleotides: TGTGCCAGCAGTGACGGGACTAGCGGGGACACCAATGAGCAGTTCTTC.